Listed here is a single TCR beta chain. Its antigen target is currently unknown. No much larger clone is present one base from it, and per-base qualities are unavailable. For CDR1 and CDR2, the germline V gene (reference sequence) lists LNHDA and SQIVND. After removal of 4 bases from V and 6 bases from J, the junction retains 7 bases not matched to a gene. Inclusive of the bounding cysteine and phenylalanine, the CDR3 is 15 residues long. Only the CDR3 part of the read is kept: 45 bases, read in frame from the first base. This entry comes from a study of PD-L1 blockade in urothelial cancer (dated by TCRdb to about 2017). Describing the broader study: All patients started therapy around 2014 and received atezolizumab 1,200 mg intravenously every 3 weeks. An ECOG performance status of 0 or 1 was recorded for the patients, and 0 to 3 prior chemotherapy regimens had been received by the patients. Blood samples were analyzed at 3 weeks after treatment start (second dose) and at 6 weeks after treatment start. In the same patients who had TCR sequencing, pretreatment tumors also underwent whole exome sequencing and RNA sequencing. Pretreatment blood TCR-seq was available for around 29 patients, at least one posttreatment blood collection was obtained for some 24 patients, and tumor TCR-seq was available for some 24 patients. About 90% of the 29 patients were males with bladder-origin urothelial cancer, and about 65% of the 29 reported a prior smoking history. The study, an exploratory multi-omic analysis, examined somatic, immune and clinical correlates of response to PD-L1 blockade with atezolizumab in urothelial cancer. Durable clinical benefit was achieved by nine patients and was not achieved by 20 patients. Pretreatment tumor samples and matched peripheral blood, collected serially before and after atezolizumab treatment, underwent TCR sequencing. Durable clinical benefit was defined as progression-free survival longer than 6 months, and TCR features were also tested against progression-free and overall survival. A median of approximately 140,000 T cells and some 84,000 unique TCRs was obtained from blood samples, and a median clonality of approximately 0.08 was observed. Overall results and qualifications from the work: Improved progression-free and overall survival was associated with having pretreatment peripheral blood TCR clonality below the median. Among patients with durable benefit, tumor-associated TCR clones showed greater expansion in peripheral blood 3 weeks after treatment started (n ≈ 21, p = 0.022). Because the sample size was small (n of about 27) and many of the analyses were exploratory, the results are meant to be hypothesis-generating.

To estimate absolute template abundance from read counts, synthetic TCR analog templates were spiked into each PCR. Using the immunoSEQ assay, TCRbeta CDR3 regions were amplified from genomic DNA with bias-controlled V and J gene primers. Rearranged TCRbeta segments were sequenced at approximately 20X coverage. On the study's bioinformatics: Sequencing errors were corrected by clustering, and CDR3s were annotated against IMGT so that V, D and J genes could be assigned. Out-of-frame and stop-codon sequences were excluded, and only productive TCRbeta rearrangements were used in downstream analyses. Clonality was calculated as one minus the Shannon entropy normalized by the log of the number of unique productive sequences. Clones differing between time points or between blood and tumor were identified using Fisher's exact test with Benjamini-Hochberg correction, with an adjusted p below 0.01 applied as the threshold. TCRdb mirrors the immuneACCESS table, restricted to in-frame sequences. Some clones are absent from its copies; in checked studies, under half trace to an unresolved V gene, and the reason for the others is unknown. Clonal size and the V and J genes are those of that table, whereas D and trimming came from the DNA. The sample table shows fewer than 60,000 clones, and roughly four fifths are seen once. The biggest ten clones account for 3% to 4% of the sample.

Read against the paper, the sample's time point label means: pretreatment peripheral blood. The cohort included 25 to 30 patients with locally advanced or metastatic urothelial carcinoma who were treated at Memorial Sloan Kettering on a trial protocol. Peripheral blood mononuclear cells were collected pretreatment and during treatment, with between 1 and 8 total time points per patient. The Qiagen DNeasy Blood extraction kit was used to purify genomic DNA from total PBMCs and from tumor samples. Collected pretreatment and during treatment, PBMCs were isolated and stored as previously described. The material sequenced was PBMCs, taken around atezolizumab (anti-PD-L1) treatment. Rearrangement joined TRBV19 to TRBJ2-3, with 10 bases in between that match TRBD2. This clonotype was obtained from a man in his sixties or seventies with urothelial cancer. The CDR3 is CASSTSGGAVDTQYF. The bases are TGTGCCAGTAGTACCAGCGGGGGGGCAGTGGATACGCAGTATTTT. Where the CDR3 stops, the reference TRBV19 and TRBJ2-3 genes take over; the full variable domain is DGGITQSPKYLFRKEGQNVTLSCEQNLNHDAMYWYRQDPGQGLRLIYYSQIVNDFQKGDIAEGYSVSREKKESFPLTVTSAQKNPTAFYLCASSTSGGAVDTQYFGPGTRLTVL.